What follows are 4 T cell receptor beta chains derived from one specimen sequenced in a study of shared T cell receptors in the human thymus. Sequencing used immunoSEQ multiplex PCR; TCRdb keeps in-frame clones, though not all of them. The sample includes hundreds of thousands of clones, roughly 90% of them seen just once. These records were also assigned to another study, of human thymus T cells.

The sequenced sample consisted of thymocytes. Receptors originate from a boy younger than two with a congenital heart defect.

The chain carries TRBV5-4 and TRBJ1-2; TRBD1 matches 7 bases. Germline CDR1 and CDR2: SGHNT and YYREEE (reference sequence). This CDR3 is 14 amino acids long. Germline trimming cut 1 base from V and 5 bases from J; bases unmatched to any gene: 5. Written as DNA, the CDR3 is TGTGCCAGCAGCTTGATGGGACAGTTGTATGGCTACACCTTC. Translating gives CASSLMGQLYGYTF.

The rearrangement joins TRBV25-1 to TRBJ2-3; D is ambiguous. This CDR3 spans 14 amino acids. Trimming cost V 4 bases and J 4 bases, with 12 bases left between them. Germline V lookup: CDR1 MGHDK, CDR2 SYGVNS. This chain's CDR3 is CASSANRLADTQYF. In DNA, the CDR3 is TGTGCCAGCAGTGCCAACCGGCTAGCAGATACGCAGTATTTT.

The V gene is TRBV28, the J gene TRBJ2-7; 8 bases fit TRBD2. CDR3 size: 18 residues. V dropped 1 base and J dropped 0; count of bases not matched to a gene: 11. The germline CDR1 and CDR2 sequences are MDHEN and SYDVKM. CDR3 coding DNA: TGTGCCAGCAGTTTATACCACCTGGAGCGGGAGTACTCCTACGAGCAGTACTTC. Translated, it gives CASSLYHLEREYSYEQYF.

This clone was seen once. V gene TRBV6-4 combines with J gene TRBJ2-1; 10 bases match TRBD1. V dropped 3 bases and J dropped 5; count of bases not matched to a gene: 4. The CDR3 has 15 residues. Germline CDR1 reads MRHNA; CDR2 reads SNTAGT. The CDR3 region has the DNA TGTGCCAGCAGTGATTCCGGGACAGGGGACAATGAGCAGTTCTTC. Amino acids: CASSDSGTGDNEQFF.